The entry that follows covers one T cell receptor beta chain sequence. Only in-frame clones appear in the TCRdb table, and some are missing; sequencing was by immunoSEQ multiplex PCR. The sample has about 15,000 clones, approximately 84% seen once. Deletions cut 6 bases from V and 3 bases from J, with 12 bases between. Germline V gene lookup returns CDR1 MNHEY and CDR2 SVGAGI. The CDR3 runs 14 residues. The data are from a study of PD-1 blockade in mismatch repair-deficient tumors. The sample consisted of PBMCs, taken before pembrolizumab treatment. The chain recombines TRBV6-5 with TRBJ1-3, with D hard to call. The receptor comes from an adult with mismatch repair-deficient cancer. Here the CDR3 DNA reads TGTGCCAGCAGCATACTTCGGGATGGAAACACCATATATTTT. Amino acids: CASSILRDGNTIYF.